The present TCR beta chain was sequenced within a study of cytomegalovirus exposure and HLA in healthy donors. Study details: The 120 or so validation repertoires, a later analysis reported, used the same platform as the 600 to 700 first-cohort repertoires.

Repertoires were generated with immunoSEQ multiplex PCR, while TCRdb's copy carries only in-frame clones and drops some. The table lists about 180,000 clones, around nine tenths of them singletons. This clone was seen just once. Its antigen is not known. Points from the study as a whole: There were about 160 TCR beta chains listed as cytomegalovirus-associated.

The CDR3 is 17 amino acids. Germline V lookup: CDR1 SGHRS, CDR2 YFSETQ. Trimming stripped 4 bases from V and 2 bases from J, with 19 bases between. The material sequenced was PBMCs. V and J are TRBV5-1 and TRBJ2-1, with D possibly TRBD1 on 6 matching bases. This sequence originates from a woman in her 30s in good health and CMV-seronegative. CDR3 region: CASSPDSTGPTYNEQFF. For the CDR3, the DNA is TGCGCCAGCAGCCCGGACAGCACGGGACCGACCTACAATGAGCAGTTCTTC. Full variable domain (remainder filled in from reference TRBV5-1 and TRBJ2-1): KAGVTQTPRYLIKTRGQQVTLSCSPISGHRSVSWYQQTPGQGLQFLFEYFSETQRNKGNFPGRFSGRQFSNSRSEMNVSTLELGDSALYLCASSPDSTGPTYNEQFFGPGTRLTVL.